One and the same sample provided the 24 T cell receptor beta chains below, sequenced in a study of T cells in Graves' hyperthyroidism and ophthalmopathy. RNA transcripts provided the source from which TCR beta CDR3 regions were amplified. Carried out on the TCR CDR3, a first-round RT-PCR used the HTBI primer set. TCRdb used MiXCR to reprocess the multiplex PCR reads, holding one entry per CDR3 protein. This table has hundreds of thousands of distinct CDR3 sequences, roughly an eighth appearing once. The source material was blood. These receptors were obtained from a man aged 50 to 60 with Graves' ophthalmopathy.

This clonotype was counted many times. The rearrangement uses TRBV27 and TRBJ2-3; 7 positions match TRBD2. J was trimmed by 4 bases and V by 6 bases; bases with no gene match: 28. The CDR3 is 21 residues long. CDR1 and CDR2 from the germline V gene are MNHEY and SMNVEV (reference sequence). CDR3 DNA sequence: TGTGCCAGCAGATTCCGAGGGGTGGGAAGCGGGACGACTTGGGATGCAGATACGCAGTATTTT. Its protein product is CASRFRGVGSGTTWDADTQYF.

This clonotype came up a few times. The chain recombines TRBV28 with TRBJ2-6; TRBD1 might be the D (6 bases). CDR1 MDHEN and CDR2 SYDVKM come from the germline V gene. Trimming cost V 3 bases and J 2 bases, with 11 bases left between them. There are 16 residues in the CDR3. CDR3 bases: TGTGCCAGCAGTTTTTTGCGGACAGCTGGGGCCAACGTCCTGACTTTC. Its protein is CASSFLRTAGANVLTF.

The chain is built from TRBV28 and TRBJ2-7; 13 bases are a match to TRBD2. The length of the CDR3 is 18 residues. The germline gives CDR1 MDHEN, CDR2 SYDVKM. V was clipped by 3 bases and J by 2 bases; unmatched bases: 10. The CDR3 DNA reads TGTGCCAGCAGTTTGATCGCCGGGACTAGCGGGAAACCCTACGAGCAGTACTTC. Protein product: CASSLIAGTSGKPYEQYF.

This clonotype occurred many times. The gene calls are TRBV28 and TRBJ1-2; D is undetermined. The CDR3 extends over 11 amino acids. Trimming took off 5 bases at V and 6 bases at J, with 7 bases between the two ends. Per germline, CDR1 MDHEN and CDR2 SYDVKM. CDR3 sequence: CASSLQDGYTF. The DNA of the CDR3 is TGTGCCAGCAGTCTACAAGATGGCTACACCTTC.

The CDR3, as DNA: TGTGCCAGCAGTTTATCTGAGCTAATAACAGATACGCAGTATTTT. It is translated as CASSLSELITDTQYF. V and J are TRBV27 and TRBJ2-3; D remains unclear. Germline V gives CDR1 MNHEY, CDR2 SMNVEV (reference sequence). Deletions cut 0 bases from V and 3 bases from J, with 10 bases between. The CDR3 runs 15 residues.

As DNA, the CDR3 is TGTGCCAGCAGCTTATACGGATCGGGGAATAACTATGGCTACACCTTC. Amino acids: CASSLYGSGNNYGYTF. The V gene is TRBV11-2, the J gene TRBJ1-2; D is ambiguous. Germline values: CDR1 SGHAT, CDR2 FQNNGV. The CDR3 has 16 residues. Trimming shortened V by 2 bases and J by 1 base, and 14 bases separated the two germline ends.

The CDR3 DNA reads as TGTGCCAGCAGTGTCGGAAACACCATATATTTT. This translates into CASSVGNTIYF. This chain connects TRBV2 to TRBJ1-3; D is ambiguous. The CDR3 loop spans 11 amino acids. V lost 4 bases and J lost 4, with 2 bases in between. Germline CDR1 SNHLY, CDR2 FYNNEI.

This clonotype appeared a few times. The V and J genes are TRBV6-1 and TRBJ2-5; D is perhaps TRBD2 (6 bases). Germline CDR1 and CDR2: MNHNS and SASEGT. This CDR3 has 13 amino acids. V shed 6 bases and J shed 2 bases, with 10 bases lying between them. This chain's CDR3 is CASSRTIQETQYF. In nucleotides, the CDR3 is TGTGCCAGCAGCCGGACTATACAAGAGACCCAGTACTTC.

This clonotype was detected ten times or more. The chain is built from TRBV6-1 and TRBJ2-5; no definite D call. This CDR3 contains 12 residues. The germline gives CDR1 MNHNS, CDR2 SASEGT. V was shortened by 6 bases and J by 3 bases, with 8 bases between the two germline ends. This chain's CDR3 is CASRAGKETQYF. In DNA, the CDR3 is TGTGCCAGCAGGGCAGGAAAAGAGACCCAGTACTTC.

This clonotype was observed many times. The rearrangement links TRBV5-5 to TRBJ2-5, with D uncertain. CDR1 and CDR2 from the germline V gene are SGHKS and YYEKEE (reference sequence). V lost 0 bases and J 2 bases, leaving 5 bases between the germline ends. This CDR3 is 13 amino acids long. This chain's CDR3 is CASSLERQETQYF. The CDR3 nucleotides are TGTGCCAGCAGCTTGGAGAGACAAGAGACCCAGTACTTC.

This chain joins TRBV20-1 and TRBJ2-1; 10 nucleotides align to TRBD2. The CDR3 totals 17 residues. The V segment lost 0 bases and the J segment 2 bases; nucleotides outside the gene matches: 7. Germline assignment: CDR1 DFQATT and CDR2 SNEGSKA (reference sequence). The CDR3 sequence is CSARDAASGSPYNEQFF. The CDR3 nucleotides are TGCAGTGCTAGAGATGCGGCTAGCGGGAGTCCCTACAATGAGCAGTTCTTC.

The V and J genes are TRBV5-1 and TRBJ2-2; no reliable D call. Trimming removed 6 bases from V and 5 bases from J, with 11 bases in between. This CDR3 spans 13 amino acids. Germline V gene lookup returns CDR1 SGHRS and CDR2 YFSETQ. CDR3 region: CASNGYDTGELFF. The CDR3 DNA follows: TGCGCCAGCAACGGATATGATACCGGGGAGCTGTTTTTT.

At least ten counts were recorded for this clonotype. The chain combines TRBV11-1 with TRBJ2-3; TRBD2 agrees at 13 bases. The length of the CDR3 is 16 residues. CDR1 and CDR2 from the germline V gene are SGHAT and FQDESV (reference sequence). V was clipped by 5 bases and J by 6 bases; unmatched bases: 8. This CDR3 reads CASSPGLAGAGDTQYF. CDR3 DNA sequence: TGTGCCAGCAGCCCCGGACTAGCGGGAGCCGGGGATACGCAGTATTTT.

This clonotype occurred many times. The chain uses TRBV7-9 and TRBJ2-1, with 13 bases lining up with TRBD2. V was clipped by 7 bases and J by 0 bases; unmatched bases: 3. CDR3 length equals 16 residues. Germline CDR1 is SEHNR and CDR2 is FQNEAQ (reference sequence). CDR3 sequence (DNA): TGTGCCAGCATCAGGACTAGCGGGAGCTCCTACAATGAGCAGTTCTTC. It specifies CASIRTSGSSYNEQFF. The whole variable domain, remainder taken from reference TRBV7-9 and TRBJ2-1, is DTGVSQNPRHKITKRGQNVTFRCDPISEHNRLYWYRQTLGQGPEFLTYFQNEAQLEKSRLLSDRFSAERPKGSFSTLEIQRTEQGDSAMYLCASIRTSGSSYNEQFFGPGTRLTVL.

The gene calls are TRBV19 and TRBJ2-4; 7 bases match TRBD1. The V gene end was trimmed by 8 bases and the J gene end by 1 base; junction bases not matched to a gene: 5. This CDR3 has 14 amino acids. Germline V gene sequence: CDR1 LNHDA, CDR2 SQIVND (reference sequence). The CDR3 bases are TGTGCCAGTCACCCGGGACAGGCCAAAAACATTCAGTACTTC. Residues: CASHPGQAKNIQYF.

This clonotype was picked up one time. The chain joins TRBV11-2 to TRBJ1-1; the D gene is possibly TRBD1 (5 bases). Germline lookup yields CDR1 SGHAT and CDR2 FQNNGV. V was pared by 1 base and J by 0 bases, with 12 bases between. CDR3 length equals 16 residues. The CDR3 loop reads CASSLVRGIVNTEAFF. The CDR3 DNA reads as TGTGCCAGCAGCTTAGTTCGGGGGATAGTGAACACTGAAGCTTTCTTT.

The sample holds a few counts of this clonotype. The chain is built from TRBV4-1 and TRBJ2-3, with 12 bases aligning to TRBD2. The junction had 7 bases not matched to a gene; V was cut back by 1 base and J by 5 bases. The CDR3 runs 17 residues. Germline V gene sequence: CDR1 MGHRA, CDR2 YSYEKL. CDR3 in amino acids: CASSQGRPGLAGDTQYF. The CDR3 nucleotides are TGCGCCAGCAGCCAAGGCCGCCCGGGACTAGCGGGAGATACGCAGTATTTT.

On this clonotype: The missing conserved phenylalanine or tryptophan at the end of this CDR3 makes a read error likely. This chain connects TRBV12-3 or TRBV12-4 to TRBJ2-1, with TRBD2 matching 11 bases. Trimming at V came to 5 bases and at J to 6 bases, leaving 12 bases not matched to a gene. This CDR3 spans 17 amino acids. The CDR3, as DNA: TGTGCCAGCAGTGATGGGACTAGCGGAGGGGGGCGCAATGAGCAGTTCTCC. It yields the protein CASSDGTSGGGRNEQFS.

In regard to this clonotype: With a much larger clone just one base away, this may be a read error. This chain joins TRBV20-1 and TRBJ2-1; 14 positions match TRBD2. CDR3 length: 15 residues. CDR1 is DFQATT, CDR2 SNEGSKA, per germline (reference sequence). CDR3 coding DNA: TGCAGTGTTATAAGGACTAGCGGGAGGTACAATAAGCAGTTCTTC. This translates into CSVIRTSGRYNKQFF.

This clonotype was detected many times. The chain employs TRBV6-2 or TRBV6-3 and TRBJ2-7, with TRBD2 matching over 11 bases. J gave up 1 base and V 3 bases, and 8 bases lay outside the gene matches. The V gene's germline CDR1 is MNHEY and CDR2 SVGEGT. This CDR3 contains 17 residues. The chain's CDR3 is CASSYFRLAGKSYEQYF. Written as DNA, the CDR3 is TGTGCCAGCAGTTATTTCCGACTAGCGGGAAAGTCCTACGAGCAGTACTTC.

The table lists this clonotype with many counts. The CDR3: CSVAPGTTTEAFF. Here the CDR3 DNA reads TGCAGCGTTGCTCCAGGGACAACGACTGAAGCTTTCTTT. The chain couples TRBV29-1 to TRBJ1-1; the D gene is possibly TRBD1 (6 bases). The ends were cut back, 4 bases at V and 5 bases at J, with 14 bases in the middle. CDR3 length: 13 residues. Germline V gene data show CDR1 as SQVTM and CDR2 as ANQGSEA.

This clonotype has a count of ten or more. This chain uses TRBV11-1 with TRBJ2-4, with D possibly TRBD2 on 6 matching bases. The V gene lost 3 bases and the J gene lost 0 bases, with 9 bases spanning the gap. CDR1 and CDR2 (germline): SGHAT, FQDESV (reference sequence). The CDR3 runs to 15 residues. CDR3 region: CASSFGRGAKNIQYF. The CDR3 DNA reads as TGTGCCAGCAGCTTCGGGAGAGGAGCCAAAAACATTCAGTACTTC.

This clonotype was picked up many times. V gene TRBV3-1 combines with J gene TRBJ1-2; tentatively, D is TRBD1 (5 bases). CDR3 length equals 15 residues. CDR1 LGHDT and CDR2 YNNKEL come from the germline V gene (reference sequence). V was trimmed by 3 bases and J by 4 bases, leaving 15 bases between them. CDR3 in amino acids: CASSQVGTPTYGYTF. The CDR3 DNA is TGTGCCAGCAGCCAGGTGGGGACCCCCACCTATGGCTACACCTTC.

This clonotype came up many times. V gene TRBV2 combines with J gene TRBJ2-3; 7 nucleotides align to TRBD2. V shed 6 bases and J 0 bases; nucleotides not matched to a gene: 12. The CDR3 sequence is 17 residues long. The V gene's germline CDR1 is SNHLY and CDR2 FYNNEI. The CDR3, as DNA: TGTGCCAGCAGACCATGGGAGCGCGGGAGTAGCACAGATACGCAGTATTTT. Its translation: CASRPWERGSSTDTQYF.